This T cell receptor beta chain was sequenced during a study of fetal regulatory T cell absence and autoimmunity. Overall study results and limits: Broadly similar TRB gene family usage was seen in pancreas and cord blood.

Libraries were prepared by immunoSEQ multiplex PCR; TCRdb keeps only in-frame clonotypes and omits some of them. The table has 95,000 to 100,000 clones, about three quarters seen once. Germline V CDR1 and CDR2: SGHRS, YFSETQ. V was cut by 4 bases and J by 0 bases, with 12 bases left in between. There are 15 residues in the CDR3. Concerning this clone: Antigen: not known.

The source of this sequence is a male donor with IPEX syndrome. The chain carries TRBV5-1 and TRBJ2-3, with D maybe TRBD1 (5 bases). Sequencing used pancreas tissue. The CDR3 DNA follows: TGCGCCAGCAGCCCCCGCAGGGCGAGCACAGATACGCAGTATTTT. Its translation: CASSPRRASTDTQYF.